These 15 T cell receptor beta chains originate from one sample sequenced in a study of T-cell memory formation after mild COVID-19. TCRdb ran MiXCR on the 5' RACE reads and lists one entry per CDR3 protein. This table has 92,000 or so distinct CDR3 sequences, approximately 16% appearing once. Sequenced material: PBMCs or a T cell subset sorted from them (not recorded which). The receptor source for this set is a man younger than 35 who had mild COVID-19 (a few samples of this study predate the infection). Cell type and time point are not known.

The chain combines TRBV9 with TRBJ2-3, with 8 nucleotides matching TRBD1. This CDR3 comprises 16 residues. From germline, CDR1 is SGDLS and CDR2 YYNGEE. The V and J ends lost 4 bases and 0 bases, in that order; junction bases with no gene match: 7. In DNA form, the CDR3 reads TGTGCCAGCAGCACCAGACAGGGGCCAAGCACAGATACGCAGTATTTT. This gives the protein CASSTRQGPSTDTQYF.

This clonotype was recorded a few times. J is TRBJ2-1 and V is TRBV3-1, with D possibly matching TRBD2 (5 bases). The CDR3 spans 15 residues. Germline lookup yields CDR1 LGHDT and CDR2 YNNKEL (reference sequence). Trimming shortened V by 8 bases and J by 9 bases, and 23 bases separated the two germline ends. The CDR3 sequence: CASFDKTTSGSEQFF. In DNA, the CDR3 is TGTGCCAGCTTCGATAAGACTACGTCCGGTAGTGAGCAGTTCTTC.

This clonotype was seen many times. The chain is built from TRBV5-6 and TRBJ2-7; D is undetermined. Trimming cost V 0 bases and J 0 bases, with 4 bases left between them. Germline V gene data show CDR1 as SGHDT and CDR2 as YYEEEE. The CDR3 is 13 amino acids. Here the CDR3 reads CASSLGYSYEQYF. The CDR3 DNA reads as TGTGCCAGCAGCTTGGGATACTCCTACGAGCAGTACTTC.

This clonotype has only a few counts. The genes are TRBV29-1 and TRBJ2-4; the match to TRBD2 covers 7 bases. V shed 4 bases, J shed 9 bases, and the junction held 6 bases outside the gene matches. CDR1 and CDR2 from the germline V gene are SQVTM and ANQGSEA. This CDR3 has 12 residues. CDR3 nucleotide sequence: TGCAGCGTTGTTGGGGGGGTCGGCATTCAGTACTTC. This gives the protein CSVVGGVGIQYF.

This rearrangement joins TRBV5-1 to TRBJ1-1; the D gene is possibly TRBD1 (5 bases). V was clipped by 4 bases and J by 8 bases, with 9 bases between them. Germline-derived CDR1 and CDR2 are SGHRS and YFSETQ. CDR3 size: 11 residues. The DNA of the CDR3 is TGCGCCAGCAGCCACTCAGGGGAAGCTTTCTTT. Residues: CASSHSGEAFF.

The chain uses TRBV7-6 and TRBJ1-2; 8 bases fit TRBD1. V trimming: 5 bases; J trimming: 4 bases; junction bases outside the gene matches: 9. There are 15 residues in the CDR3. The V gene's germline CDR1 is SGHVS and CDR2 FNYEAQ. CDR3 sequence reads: CASSPGQGPGYGYTF. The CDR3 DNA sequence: TGTGCCAGCAGCCCCGGACAGGGACCAGGCTATGGCTACACCTTC.

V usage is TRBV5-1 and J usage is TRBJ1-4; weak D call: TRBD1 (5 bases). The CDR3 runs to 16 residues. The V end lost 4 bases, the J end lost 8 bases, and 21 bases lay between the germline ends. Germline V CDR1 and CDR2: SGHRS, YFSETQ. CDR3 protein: CASSLQPGTPAEKLFF. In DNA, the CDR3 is TGCGCCAGCAGCCTTCAGCCCGGGACCCCTGCGGAAAAACTGTTTTTT.

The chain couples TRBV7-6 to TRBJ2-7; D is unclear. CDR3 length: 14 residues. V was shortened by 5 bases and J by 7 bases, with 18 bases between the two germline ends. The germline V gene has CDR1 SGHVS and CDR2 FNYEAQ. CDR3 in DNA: TGTGCCAGCAGCCCTACCCACCTTACTGGGGAGCAGTACTTC. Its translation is CASSPTHLTGEQYF. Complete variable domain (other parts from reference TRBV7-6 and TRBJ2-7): GAGVSQSPRYKVTKRGQDVALRCDPISGHVSLYWYRQALGQGPEFLTYFNYEAQQDKSGLPNDRFSAERPEGSISTLTIQRTEQRDSAMYRCASSPTHLTGEQYFGPGTRLTVT.

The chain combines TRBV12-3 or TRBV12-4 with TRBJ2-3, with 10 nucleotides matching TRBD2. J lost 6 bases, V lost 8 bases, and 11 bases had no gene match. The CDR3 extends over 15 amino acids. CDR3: CASQPSGGAVDTQYF. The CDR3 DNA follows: TGTGCCAGCCAACCGAGCGGGGGGGCCGTGGATACGCAGTATTTT.

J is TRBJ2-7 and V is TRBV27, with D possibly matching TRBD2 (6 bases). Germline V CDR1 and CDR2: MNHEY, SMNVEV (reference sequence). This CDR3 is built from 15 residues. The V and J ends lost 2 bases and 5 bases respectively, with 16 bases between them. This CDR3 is CASSLGRGGLHEQYV. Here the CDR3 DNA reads TGTGCCAGCAGTTTAGGCCGGGGAGGTCTCCACGAGCAGTACGTC.

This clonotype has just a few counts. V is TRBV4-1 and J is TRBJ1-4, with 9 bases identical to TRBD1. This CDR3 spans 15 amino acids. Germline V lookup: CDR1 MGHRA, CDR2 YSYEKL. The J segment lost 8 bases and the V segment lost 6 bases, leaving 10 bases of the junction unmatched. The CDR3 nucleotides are TGCGCCAGCAGAGTACAGGGGGCGTGGAGAGAAAAACTGTTTTTT. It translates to CASRVQGAWREKLFF.

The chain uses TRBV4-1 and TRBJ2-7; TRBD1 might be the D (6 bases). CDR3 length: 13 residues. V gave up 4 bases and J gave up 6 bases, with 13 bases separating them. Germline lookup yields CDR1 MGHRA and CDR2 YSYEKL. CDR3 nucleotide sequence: TGCGCCAGCAGCCTGACACAGGGAACCGAGCAGTACGTC. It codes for CASSLTQGTEQYV.

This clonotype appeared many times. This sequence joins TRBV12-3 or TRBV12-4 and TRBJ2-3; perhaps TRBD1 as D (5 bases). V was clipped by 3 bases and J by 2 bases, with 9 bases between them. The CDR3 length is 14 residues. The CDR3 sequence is CASSFSGYTDTQYF. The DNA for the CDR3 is TGTGCCAGCAGTTTCTCAGGGTACACAGATACGCAGTATTTT.

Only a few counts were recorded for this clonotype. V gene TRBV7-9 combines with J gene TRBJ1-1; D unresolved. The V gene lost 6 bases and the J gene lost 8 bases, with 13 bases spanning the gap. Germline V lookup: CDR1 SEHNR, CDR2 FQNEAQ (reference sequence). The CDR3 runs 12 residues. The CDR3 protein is CASRPGRMEAFF. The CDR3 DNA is TGTGCCAGCAGGCCCGGCCGGATGGAAGCTTTCTTT.

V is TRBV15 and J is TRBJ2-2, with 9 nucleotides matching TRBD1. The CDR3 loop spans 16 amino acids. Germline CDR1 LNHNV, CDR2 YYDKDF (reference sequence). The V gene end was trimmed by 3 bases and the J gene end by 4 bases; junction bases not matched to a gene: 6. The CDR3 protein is CATSRDRGTGTGELFF. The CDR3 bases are TGTGCCACCAGCAGGGACAGGGGTACGGGCACCGGGGAGCTGTTTTTT.